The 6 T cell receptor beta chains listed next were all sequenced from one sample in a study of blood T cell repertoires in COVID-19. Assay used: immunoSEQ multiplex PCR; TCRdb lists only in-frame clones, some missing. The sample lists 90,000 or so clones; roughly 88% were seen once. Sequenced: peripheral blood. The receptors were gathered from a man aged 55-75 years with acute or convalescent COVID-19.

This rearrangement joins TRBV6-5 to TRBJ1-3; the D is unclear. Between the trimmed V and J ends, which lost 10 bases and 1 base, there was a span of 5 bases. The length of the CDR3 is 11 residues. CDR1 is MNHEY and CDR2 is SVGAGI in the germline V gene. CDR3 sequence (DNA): TGTGCCACCATTTCTGGAAACACCATATATTTT. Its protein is CATISGNTIYF.

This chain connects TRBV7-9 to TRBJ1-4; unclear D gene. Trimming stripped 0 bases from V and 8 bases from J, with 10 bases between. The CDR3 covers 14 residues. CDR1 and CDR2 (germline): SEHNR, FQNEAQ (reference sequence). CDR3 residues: CASSLALGEEKLFF. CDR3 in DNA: TGTGCCAGCAGCTTAGCCCTGGGAGAGGAAAAACTGTTTTTT.

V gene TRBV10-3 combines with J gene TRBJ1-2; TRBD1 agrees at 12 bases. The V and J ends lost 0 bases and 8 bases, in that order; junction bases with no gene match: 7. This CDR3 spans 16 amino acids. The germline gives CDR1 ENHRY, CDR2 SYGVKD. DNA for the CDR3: TGTGCCATCAGTGAGTCCTTGGGACAGGGGGCAGGAGGCTACACCTTC. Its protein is CAISESLGQGAGGYTF.

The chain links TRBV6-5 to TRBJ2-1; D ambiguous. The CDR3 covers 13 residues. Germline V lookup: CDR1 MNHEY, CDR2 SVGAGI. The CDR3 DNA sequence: TGTGCTGTCGACACCCAAATATACAATGAGCAGTTCTTC. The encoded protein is CAVDTQIYNEQFF.

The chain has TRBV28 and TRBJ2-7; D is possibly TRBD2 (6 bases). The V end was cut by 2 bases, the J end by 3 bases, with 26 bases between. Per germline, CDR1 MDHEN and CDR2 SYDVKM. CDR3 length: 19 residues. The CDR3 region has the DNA TGTGCCAGCAGTTTACCCCGGGACGGGACCACACGGAGGGACTACGAGCAGTACTTC. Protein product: CASSLPRDGTTRRDYEQYF.

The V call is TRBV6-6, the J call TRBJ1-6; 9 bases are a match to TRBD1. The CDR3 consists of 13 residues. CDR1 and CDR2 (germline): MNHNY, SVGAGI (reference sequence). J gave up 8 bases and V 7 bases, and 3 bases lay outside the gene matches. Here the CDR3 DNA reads TGTGCCAGCATTCGACAGGGGGATTCACCCCTCCACTTT. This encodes CASIRQGDSPLHF.